The 9 T cell receptor beta chains presented below share a single source sample, sequenced in a study of PD-L1 blockade in urothelial cancer. Specified time point: peripheral blood 6 weeks after treatment start. TCRdb keeps only in-frame clones here, not all; method: immunoSEQ multiplex PCR. The top ten clones hold approximately 2.5% of a sample with about 50,000 clones, more than 75% of them seen once. The source material was PBMCs, sampled around atezolizumab (anti-PD-L1) treatment. These receptors were taken from a man between 60 and 70 years old with urothelial cancer.

The V gene is TRBV6-5, the J gene TRBJ1-3, with 7 bases that match TRBD1. The trim removed 4 bases at V and 9 bases at J, leaving 6 bases unmatched. This CDR3 spans 13 amino acids. The germline V gene has CDR1 MNHEY and CDR2 SVGAGI. The chain's CDR3 is CASSSGGRGTIYF. The CDR3 DNA reads as TGTGCCAGCAGTTCAGGGGGTAGAGGCACCATATATTTT.

The chain couples TRBV25-1 to TRBJ1-1; TRBD1 is a possible D gene (6 bases). CDR1 is MGHDK and CDR2 is SYGVNS in the germline V gene. The length of the CDR3 is 16 residues. The V and J ends lost 5 bases and 1 base respectively, with 17 bases between them. The CDR3 region has the DNA TGTGCCAGCAGTCAGCGGACAGCTTCTAAGAACACTGAAGCTTTCTTT. Protein: CASSQRTASKNTEAFF.

The V and J genes are TRBV6-5 and TRBJ2-1, with 8 bases that match TRBD1. CDR1 and CDR2 (germline): MNHEY, SVGAGI. V shed 2 bases and J 6 bases; nucleotides not matched to a gene: 9. The CDR3 consists of 16 residues. CDR3 nucleotide sequence: TGTGCCAGCAGTTACACTCTTGGGACAGGCGGCAATGAGCAGTTCTTC. Translating it yields CASSYTLGTGGNEQFF.

The genes are TRBV6-1 and TRBJ1-4; the D gene is possibly TRBD1 (6 bases). CDR3 length: 15 residues. Per germline, CDR1 MNHNS and CDR2 SASEGT. Trimming removed 2 bases at V and 5 bases at J, with 12 bases between. The CDR3 DNA reads TGTGCCAGCAGTGAACCGCCAGGGGCGAATGAAAAACTGTTTTTT. This gives the protein CASSEPPGANEKLFF.

The chain combines TRBV9 with TRBJ2-2; 7 nucleotides match TRBD2. The CDR3 covers 15 residues. CDR1 and CDR2 (germline): SGDLS, YYNGEE. Trimming cost V 3 bases and J 4 bases; bases outside gene matches: 6. CDR3 in DNA: TGTGCCAGCAGCGCGCGGGAGAAGAGCACCGGGGAGCTGTTTTTT. This encodes CASSAREKSTGELFF.

The V gene is TRBV30, the J gene TRBJ1-4; 7 bases match TRBD1. The CDR3 has 12 residues. The V segment lost 2 bases and the J segment 14 bases; nucleotides outside the gene matches: 8. The germline V gene encodes CDR1 GTSNPN and CDR2 SVGIG (reference sequence). CDR3 protein: CAWSPSKGALFF. The CDR3 coding sequence is TGTGCCTGGAGTCCCTCCAAGGGGGCCCTGTTTTTT.

V gene TRBV19 combines with J gene TRBJ1-5; 8 positions agree with TRBD1. Germline lookup yields CDR1 LNHDA and CDR2 SQIVND (reference sequence). V shed 7 bases, J shed 4 bases, and the junction held 6 bases outside the gene matches. The CDR3 contains 14 residues. CDR3 sequence: CASKLQGGNQPQHF. CDR3 bases: TGTGCCAGTAAACTACAGGGGGGTAATCAGCCCCAGCATTTT.

The chain carries TRBV18 and TRBJ1-1; D is unresolved. Germline V gene sequence: CDR1 KGHSH, CDR2 LQKENI. Trimming removed 2 bases at V and 1 base at J, with 5 bases between. The CDR3 loop spans 13 amino acids. The CDR3 protein is CASSPGGNTEAFF. The CDR3 region has the DNA TGTGCCAGCTCACCAGGCGGGAACACTGAAGCTTTCTTT. Full variable domain (remainder filled in from reference TRBV18 and TRBJ1-1): NAGVMQNPRHLVRRRGQEARLRCSPMKGHSHVYWYRQLPEEGLKFMVYLQKENIIDESGMPKERFSAEFPKEGPSILRIQQVVRGDSAAYFCASSPGGNTEAFFGQGTRLTVV.

V and J are TRBV7-7 and TRBJ2-2, with 7 positions matching TRBD2. V lost 5 bases to trimming and J lost 4 bases; unmatched junction nucleotides: 10. The germline CDR1 and CDR2 sequences are SSHAT and FNYEAQ (reference sequence). The CDR3 length is 16 residues. In DNA form, the CDR3 reads TGTGCCAGCAGCCCGGCGGGGCCGGGGGGCACCGGGGAGCTGTTTTTT. Amino acids: CASSPAGPGGTGELFF.